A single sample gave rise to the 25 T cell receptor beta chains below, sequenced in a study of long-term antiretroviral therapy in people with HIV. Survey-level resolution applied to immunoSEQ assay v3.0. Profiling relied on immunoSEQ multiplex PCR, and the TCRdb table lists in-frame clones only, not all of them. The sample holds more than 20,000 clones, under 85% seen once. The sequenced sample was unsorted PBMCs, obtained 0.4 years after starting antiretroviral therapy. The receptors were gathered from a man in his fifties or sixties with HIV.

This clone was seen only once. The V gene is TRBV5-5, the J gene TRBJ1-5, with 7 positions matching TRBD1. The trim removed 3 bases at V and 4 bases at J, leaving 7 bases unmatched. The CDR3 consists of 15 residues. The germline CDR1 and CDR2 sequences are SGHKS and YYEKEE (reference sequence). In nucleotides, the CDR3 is TGTGCCAGCAGCTCAAGCCGACAGGGTAATCAGCCCCAGCATTTT. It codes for CASSSSRQGNQPQHF.

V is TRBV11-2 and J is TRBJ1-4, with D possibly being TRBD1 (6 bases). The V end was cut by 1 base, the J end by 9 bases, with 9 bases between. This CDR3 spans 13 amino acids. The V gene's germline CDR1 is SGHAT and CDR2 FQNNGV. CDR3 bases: TGTGCCAGCAGCTTAGGCCAGGGGCAAAAACTGTTTTTT. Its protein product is CASSLGQGQKLFF.

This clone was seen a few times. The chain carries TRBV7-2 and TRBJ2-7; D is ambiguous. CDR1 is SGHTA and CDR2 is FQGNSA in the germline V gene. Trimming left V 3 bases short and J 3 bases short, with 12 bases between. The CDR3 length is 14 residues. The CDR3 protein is CASSLGRGSYEQYF. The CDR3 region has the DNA TGTGCCAGCAGCTTGGGCCGTGGCAGCTACGAGCAGTACTTC.

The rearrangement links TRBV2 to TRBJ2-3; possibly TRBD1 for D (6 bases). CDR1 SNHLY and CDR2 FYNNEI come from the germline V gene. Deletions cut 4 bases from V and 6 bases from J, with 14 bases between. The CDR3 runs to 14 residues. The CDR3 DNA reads TGTGCCAGCAGTGTGGACAGCACCTGGGATACGCAGTATTTT. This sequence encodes CASSVDSTWDTQYF.

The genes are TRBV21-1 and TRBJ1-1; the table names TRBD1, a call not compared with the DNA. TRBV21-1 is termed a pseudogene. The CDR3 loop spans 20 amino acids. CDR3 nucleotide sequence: TGTGCCAGCAGCAAAGGAACGACCGACAGGGTGGTAACAAGGGACACTGAAGCTTTCTTT. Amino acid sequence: CASSKGTTDRVVTRDTEAFF.

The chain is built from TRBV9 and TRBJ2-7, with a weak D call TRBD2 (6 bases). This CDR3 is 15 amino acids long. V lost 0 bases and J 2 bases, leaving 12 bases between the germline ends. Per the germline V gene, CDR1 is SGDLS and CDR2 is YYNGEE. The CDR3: CASSVALGLTYEQYF. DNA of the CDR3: TGTGCCAGCAGCGTAGCTTTGGGACTTACCTACGAGCAGTACTTC.

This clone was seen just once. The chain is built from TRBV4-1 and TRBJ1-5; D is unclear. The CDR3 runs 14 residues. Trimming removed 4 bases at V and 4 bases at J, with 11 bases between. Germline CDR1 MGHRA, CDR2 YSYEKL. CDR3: CASSLETTNQPQHF. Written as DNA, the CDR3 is TGCGCCAGCAGCCTGGAGACAACGAATCAGCCCCAGCATTTT.

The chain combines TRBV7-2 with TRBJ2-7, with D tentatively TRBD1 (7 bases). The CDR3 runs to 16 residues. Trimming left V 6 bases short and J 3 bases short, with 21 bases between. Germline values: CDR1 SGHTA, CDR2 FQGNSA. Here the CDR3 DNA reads TGTGCCAGCAGGCAGGGCCGCGGGACAGAGTACTACGAGCAGTACTTC. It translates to CASRQGRGTEYYEQYF.

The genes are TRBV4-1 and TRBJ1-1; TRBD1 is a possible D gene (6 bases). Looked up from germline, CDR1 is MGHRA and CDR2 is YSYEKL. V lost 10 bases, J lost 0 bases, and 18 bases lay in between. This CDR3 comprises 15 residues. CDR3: CATHMGGTMNTEAFF. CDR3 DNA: TGCGCCACCCACATGGGGGGCACAATGAACACTGAAGCTTTCTTT.

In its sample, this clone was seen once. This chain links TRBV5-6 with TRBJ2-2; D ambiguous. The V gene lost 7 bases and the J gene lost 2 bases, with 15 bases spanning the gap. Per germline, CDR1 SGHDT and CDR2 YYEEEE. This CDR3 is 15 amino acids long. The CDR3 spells CASRPGGLNTGELFF. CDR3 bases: TGTGCCAGCCGCCCCGGCGGCTTAAACACCGGGGAGCTGTTTTTT. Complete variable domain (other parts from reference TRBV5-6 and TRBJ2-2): DAGVTQSPTHLIKTRGQQVTLRCSPKSGHDTVSWYQQALGQGPQFIFQYYEEEERQRGNFPDRFSGHQFPNYSSELNVNALLLGDSALYLCASRPGGLNTGELFFGEGSRLTVL.

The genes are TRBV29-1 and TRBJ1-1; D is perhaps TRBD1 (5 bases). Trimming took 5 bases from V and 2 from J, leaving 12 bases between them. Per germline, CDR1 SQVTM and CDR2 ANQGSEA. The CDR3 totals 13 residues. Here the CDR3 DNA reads TGCAGCGTTCAAGGGGTGGGAAACACTGAAGCTTTCTTT. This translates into CSVQGVGNTEAFF.

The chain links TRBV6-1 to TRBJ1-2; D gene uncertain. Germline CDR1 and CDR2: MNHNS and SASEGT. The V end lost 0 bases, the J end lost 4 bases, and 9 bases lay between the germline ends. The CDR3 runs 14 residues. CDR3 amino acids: CASSEASWGYGYTF. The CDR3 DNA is TGTGCCAGCAGTGAAGCGAGCTGGGGCTATGGCTACACCTTC.

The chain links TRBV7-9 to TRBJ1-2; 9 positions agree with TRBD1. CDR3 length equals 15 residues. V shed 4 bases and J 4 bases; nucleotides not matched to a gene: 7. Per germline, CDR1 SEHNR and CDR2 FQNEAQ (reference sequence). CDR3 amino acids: CASSSRQGDAYGYTF. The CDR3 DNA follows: TGTGCCAGCAGCTCCAGACAGGGGGATGCCTATGGCTACACCTTC.

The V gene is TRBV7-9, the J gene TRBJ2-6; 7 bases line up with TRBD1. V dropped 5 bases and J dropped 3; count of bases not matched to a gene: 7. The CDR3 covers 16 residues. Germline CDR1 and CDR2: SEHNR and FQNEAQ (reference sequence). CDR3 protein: CASSPTGFGGANVLTF. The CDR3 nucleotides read TGTGCCAGCAGCCCGACAGGGTTTGGTGGGGCCAACGTCCTGACTTTC.

CDR3 DNA sequence: TGTGCCAGCAGCTTAGGATCTGGCGGGCAGGGCGGGTCACCCCTCCACTTT. This codes for CASSLGSGGQGGSPLHF. The chain is built from TRBV7-9 and TRBJ1-6; D is perhaps TRBD1 (5 bases). CDR3 length: 17 residues. The germline V gene encodes CDR1 SEHNR and CDR2 FQNEAQ (reference sequence). V lost 1 base, J lost 10 bases, and 20 bases lay in between.

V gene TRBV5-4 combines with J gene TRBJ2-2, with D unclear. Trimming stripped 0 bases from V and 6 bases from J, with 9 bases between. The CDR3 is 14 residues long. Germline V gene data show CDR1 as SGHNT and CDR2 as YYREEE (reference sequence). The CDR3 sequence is CASSLAVGSGELFF. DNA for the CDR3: TGTGCCAGCAGCTTGGCCGTCGGGTCCGGGGAGCTGTTTTTT.

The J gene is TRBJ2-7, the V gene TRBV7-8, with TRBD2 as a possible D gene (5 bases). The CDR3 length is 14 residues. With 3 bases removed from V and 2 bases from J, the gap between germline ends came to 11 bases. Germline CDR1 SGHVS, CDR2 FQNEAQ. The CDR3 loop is CASSFRGRTYEQYF. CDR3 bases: TGTGCCAGCAGCTTCCGCGGGCGAACCTACGAGCAGTACTTC.

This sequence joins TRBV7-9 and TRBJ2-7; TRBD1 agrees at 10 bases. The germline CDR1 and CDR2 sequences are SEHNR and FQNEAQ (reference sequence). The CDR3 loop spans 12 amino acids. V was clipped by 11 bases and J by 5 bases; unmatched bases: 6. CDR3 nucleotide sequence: TGTGCCGGCCAGGGACAGGGGAACGAGCAGTACTTC. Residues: CAGQGQGNEQYF.

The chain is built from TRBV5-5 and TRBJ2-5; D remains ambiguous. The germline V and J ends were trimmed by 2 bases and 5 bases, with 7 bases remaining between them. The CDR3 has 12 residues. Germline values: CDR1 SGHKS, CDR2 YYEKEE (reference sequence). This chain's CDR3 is CASSFAGETQYF. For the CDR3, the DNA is TGTGCCAGCAGCTTCGCTGGGGAGACCCAGTACTTC.

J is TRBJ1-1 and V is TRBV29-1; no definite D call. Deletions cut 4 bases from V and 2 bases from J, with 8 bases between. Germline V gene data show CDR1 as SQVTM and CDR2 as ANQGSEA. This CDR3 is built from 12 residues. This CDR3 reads CSVGQPNTEAFF. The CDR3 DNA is TGCAGCGTTGGACAACCTAACACTGAAGCTTTCTTT.

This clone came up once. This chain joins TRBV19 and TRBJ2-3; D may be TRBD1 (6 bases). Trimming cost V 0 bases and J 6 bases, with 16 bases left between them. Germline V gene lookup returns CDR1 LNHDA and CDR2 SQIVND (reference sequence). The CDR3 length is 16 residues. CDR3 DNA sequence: TGTGCCAGTAGTATAGATCTGAACAGGGTAACCGATACGCAGTATTTT. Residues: CASSIDLNRVTDTQYF.

As DNA, the CDR3 is TGTGCCAGCACCCGACAGGACTCTAATGAAAAACTGTTTTTT. Its protein product is CASTRQDSNEKLFF. The rearrangement links TRBV2 to TRBJ1-4, with a possible D match to TRBD1 (6 bases). The germline CDR1 and CDR2 sequences are SNHLY and FYNNEI. Trimming took 7 bases from V and 3 from J, leaving 12 bases between them. The CDR3 contains 14 residues.

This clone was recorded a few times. For the CDR3, the DNA is TGTGCCAGCAGTTACAGGGGGTATGGCTACACCTTC. It translates to CASSYRGYGYTF. J is TRBJ1-2 and V is TRBV6-5; possibly TRBD1 for D (6 bases). This CDR3 region has 12 residues. Germline CDR1 is MNHEY and CDR2 is SVGAGI. V was shortened by 2 bases and J by 5 bases, with 6 bases between the two germline ends.

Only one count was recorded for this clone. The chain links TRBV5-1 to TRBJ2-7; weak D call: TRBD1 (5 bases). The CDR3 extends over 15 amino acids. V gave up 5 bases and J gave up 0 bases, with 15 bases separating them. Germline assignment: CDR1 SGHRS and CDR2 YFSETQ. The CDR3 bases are TGCGCCAGCAGTTCCCAGGGAACCCCCTCCTACGAGCAGTACTTC. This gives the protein CASSSQGTPSYEQYF. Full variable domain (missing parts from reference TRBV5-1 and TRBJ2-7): KAGVTQTPRYLIKTRGQQVTLSCSPISGHRSVSWYQQTPGQGLQFLFEYFSETQRNKGNFPGRFSGRQFSNSRSEMNVSTLELGDSALYLCASSSQGTPSYEQYFGPGTRLTVT.

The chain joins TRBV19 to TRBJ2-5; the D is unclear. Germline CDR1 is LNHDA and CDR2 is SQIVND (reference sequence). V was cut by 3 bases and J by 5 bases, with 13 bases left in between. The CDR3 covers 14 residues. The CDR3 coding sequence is TGTGCCAGTAGTATCGGCGGTTTAGGGGAGACCCAGTACTTC. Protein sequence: CASSIGGLGETQYF.